The TCR beta chain under discussion was sequenced for a study of T cell clones after liver transplantation. Study summary: Tolerance: complete withdrawal held at least one year, liver enzymes staying within twice normal.

Repertoires were generated with immunoSEQ multiplex PCR, while TCRdb's copy carries only in-frame clones and drops some. The data show 95,000 to 110,000 clones, with about 80% seen just once and approximately 3% held by the top ten. The specimen comprised CD4+ T cells from blood, sampled roughly 50 months after liver transplant. The source of this sequence is a human patient who received a liver transplant. Part of the T cell pool may stem from the graft donor.

Here the CDR3 DNA reads TGTGCCAGCAGCTTAAACACCGGGGAGCTGTTTTTT. The encoded protein is CASSLNTGELFF. This sequence joins TRBV11-3 and TRBJ2-2, with D unclear. The CDR3 extends over 12 amino acids. Germline CDR1 and CDR2: SGHNT and YENEEA. Trimming cost V 2 bases and J 2 bases, with 0 bases left between them.